This T cell receptor (beta chain) came from a study of beta chain features in type 1 diabetes. General study findings and limits: Within the patient group, naive, central memory and Treg TCRB repertoires appeared more similar to each other than within healthy donors. Moderately but significantly shorter TCRB CDR3s were found in Type 1 diabetes patients in all four CD4+ subsets.

In regard to this clone: The antigen remains undetermined.

Germline V gene lookup returns CDR1 LNHNV and CDR2 YYDKDF (reference sequence). The CDR3 consists of 13 residues. Unmatched junction bases numbered 2, after V lost 8 bases and J lost 1 base. The whole isolated RNA underwent reverse transcription, so sequencing captured expressed TCRB transcripts. Produced via immunoSEQ multiplex PCR; TCRdb's table is partial and in-frame only. The sample comprises 300,000 to 400,000 clones, approximately 12% of which are singletons, and roughly 0.016% rests with the top ten. The V call is TRBV15, the J call TRBJ1-1, with 9 bases lining up with TRBD1. This TCR derives from a woman in her late teens or twenties with type 1 diabetes. Sequenced sample: naive CD4+ T cells from blood. As DNA, the CDR3 is TGTGCCACCCTGGGACAGGGGAACACTGAAGCTTTCTTT. It encodes CATLGQGNTEAFF. Complete variable domain (other parts from reference TRBV15 and TRBJ1-1): DAMVIQNPRYQVTQFGKPVTLSCSQTLNHNVMYWYQQKSSQAPKLLFHYYDKDFNNEADTPDNFQSRRPNTSFCFLDIRSPGLGDTAMYLCATLGQGNTEAFFGQGTRLTVV.